The rows below give T cell receptor beta chains drawn from one sample of a study of glioma-infiltrating T cells after dendritic cell vaccination. Sequencing used immunoSEQ multiplex PCR; TCRdb keeps in-frame clones, though not all of them. The profile shows 85,000 to 100,000 clones, 85% of them singletons. The input for sequencing was blood, taken after dendritic cell vaccination. These receptors all come from a human donor with glioblastoma. Each CDR3 is given with its conserved first and last residue. A D gene is named only where the DNA matches it firmly.

J,length,V,D,DNA,CDR3
TRBJ2-7,14,TRBV27,TRBD2,TGTGCCAGCCGATGGACTAGCGGGCCGTACGAGCAGTACTTC,CASRWTSGPYEQYF
TRBJ2-2,13,TRBV12-5,NA,TGTGCTAGTGGTTCCCTCCACACCGGGGAGCTGTTTTTT,CASGSLHTGELFF
TRBJ2-3,15,TRBV9,TRBD1,TGTGCCAGCAGCGGTCACAGGGGCGGCACAGATACGCAGTATTTT,CASSGHRGGTDTQYF
TRBJ2-7,12,TRBV28,NA,TGTGCCAGCAGAATGAGCTCCTACGAGCAGTACTTC,CASRMSSYEQYF
TRBJ1-1,16,TRBV10-3,NA,TGTGCCATCAGTGATGGGTCAGGCGGGGCTAGGTCTGAAGCTTTCTTT,CAISDGSGGARSEAFF
TRBJ1-2,12,TRBV5-1,TRBD1,TGCGCCAGCAGCTCACAGGGGTATGGCTACACCTTC,CASSSQGYGYTF
TRBJ2-7,14,TRBV5-4,NA,TGTGCCAGCAGCTCCGGGACTGTGACCTACGAGCAGTACTTC,CASSSGTVTYEQYF
TRBJ1-4,17,TRBV9,TRBD1,TGTGCCAGCAGCGGGACAGGGGTAGAAGGAACTAATGAAAAACTGTTTTTT,CASSGTGVEGTNEKLFF
TRBJ2-5,14,TRBV2,NA,TGTGCCAGCAGTGCAGAGGGAGGACAAGAGACCCAGTACTTC,CASSAEGGQETQYF
TRBJ2-6,16,TRBV18,TRBD1,TGTGCCAGCTCACAAGGTACAGGGGCTGGGGCCAACGTCCTGACTTTC,CASSQGTGAGANVLTF
TRBJ2-5,15,TRBV9,NA,TGTGCCAGCAGCGTAGGTCCCGGCAGGGGAGAGACCCAGTACTTC,CASSVGPGRGETQYF
TRBJ1-4,14,TRBV5-1,NA,TGCGCCAGCAGCTTGGACAGGGTGTCTGAAAAACTGTTTTTT,CASSLDRVSEKLFF
TRBJ2-1,18,TRBV9,TRBD1,TGTGCCAGCAGCGTAGTAGGACAGGTAGGAAGCTCCTACAATGAGCAGTTCTTC,CASSVVGQVGSSYNEQFF